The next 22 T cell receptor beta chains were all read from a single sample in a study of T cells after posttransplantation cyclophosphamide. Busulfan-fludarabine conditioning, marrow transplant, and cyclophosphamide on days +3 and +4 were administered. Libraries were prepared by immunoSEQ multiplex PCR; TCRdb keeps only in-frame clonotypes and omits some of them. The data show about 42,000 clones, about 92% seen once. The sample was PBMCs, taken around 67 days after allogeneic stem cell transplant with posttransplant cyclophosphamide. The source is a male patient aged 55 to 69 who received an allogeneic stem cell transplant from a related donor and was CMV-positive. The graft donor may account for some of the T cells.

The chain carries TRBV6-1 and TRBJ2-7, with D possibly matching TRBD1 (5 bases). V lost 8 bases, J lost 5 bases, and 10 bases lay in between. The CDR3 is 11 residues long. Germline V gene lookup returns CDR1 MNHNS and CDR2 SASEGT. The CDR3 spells CASAGKNEQYF. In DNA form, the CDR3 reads TGTGCCAGCGCAGGGAAAAACGAGCAGTACTTC.

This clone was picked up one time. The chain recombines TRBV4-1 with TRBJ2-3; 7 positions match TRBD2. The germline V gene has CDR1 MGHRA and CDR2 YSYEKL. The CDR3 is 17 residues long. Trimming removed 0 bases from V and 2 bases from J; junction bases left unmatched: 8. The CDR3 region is CASSQEGAGIPTDTQYF. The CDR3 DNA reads TGCGCCAGCAGCCAAGAGGGAGCGGGGATACCCACAGATACGCAGTATTTT.

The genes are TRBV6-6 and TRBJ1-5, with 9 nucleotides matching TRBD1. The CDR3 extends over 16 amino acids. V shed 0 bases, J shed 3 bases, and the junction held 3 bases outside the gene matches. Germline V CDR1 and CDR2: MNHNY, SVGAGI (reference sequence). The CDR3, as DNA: TGTGCCAGCAGTTACTCGGGACAGGGTTTCAATCAGCCCCAGCATTTT. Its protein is CASSYSGQGFNQPQHF.

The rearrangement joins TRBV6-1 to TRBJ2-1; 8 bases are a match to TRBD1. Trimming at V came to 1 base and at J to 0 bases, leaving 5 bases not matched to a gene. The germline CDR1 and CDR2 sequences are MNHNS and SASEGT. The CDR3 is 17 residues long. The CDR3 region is CASSEVTGGSSYNEQFF. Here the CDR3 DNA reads TGTGCCAGCAGTGAAGTTACAGGGGGAAGCTCCTACAATGAGCAGTTCTTC.

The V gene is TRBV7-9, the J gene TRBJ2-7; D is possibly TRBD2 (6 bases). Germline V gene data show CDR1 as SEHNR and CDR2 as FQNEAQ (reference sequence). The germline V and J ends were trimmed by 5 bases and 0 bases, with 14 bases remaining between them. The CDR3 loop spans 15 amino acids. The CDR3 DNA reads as TGTGCCAGCAGCAGGGCGGGACGACTCTCCTACGAGCAGTACTTC. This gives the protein CASSRAGRLSYEQYF.

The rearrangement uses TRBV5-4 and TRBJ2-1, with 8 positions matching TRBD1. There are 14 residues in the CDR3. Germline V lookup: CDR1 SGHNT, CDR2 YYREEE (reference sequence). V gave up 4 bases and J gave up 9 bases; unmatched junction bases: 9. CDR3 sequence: CASSQDREVSEQFF. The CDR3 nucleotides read TGTGCCAGCAGCCAGGACAGGGAGGTTAGTGAGCAGTTCTTC.

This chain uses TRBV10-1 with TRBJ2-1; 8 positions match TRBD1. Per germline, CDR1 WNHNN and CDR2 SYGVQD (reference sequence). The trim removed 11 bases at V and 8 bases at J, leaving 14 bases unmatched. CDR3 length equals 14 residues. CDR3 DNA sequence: TGCGCCCCCCCCGGCGGACAGGGCGTATATGAGCAGTTCTTC. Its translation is CAPPGGQGVYEQFF.

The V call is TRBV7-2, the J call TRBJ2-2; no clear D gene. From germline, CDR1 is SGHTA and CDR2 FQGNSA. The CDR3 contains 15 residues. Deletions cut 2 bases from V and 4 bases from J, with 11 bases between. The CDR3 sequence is CASSLTATITGELFF. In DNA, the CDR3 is TGTGCCAGCAGCTTAACGGCTACTATCACCGGGGAGCTGTTTTTT. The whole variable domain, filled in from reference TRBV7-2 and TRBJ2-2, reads GAGVSQSPSNKVTEKGKDVELRCDPISGHTALYWYRQSLGQGLEFLIYFQGNSAPDKSGLPSDRFSAERTGGSVSTLTIQRTQQEDSAVYLCASSLTATITGELFFGEGSRLTVL.

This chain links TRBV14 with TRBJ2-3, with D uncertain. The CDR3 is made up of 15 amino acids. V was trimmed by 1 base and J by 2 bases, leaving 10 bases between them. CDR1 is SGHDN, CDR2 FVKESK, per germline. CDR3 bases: TGTGCCAGCAGCCAAGTTCAACCCTACACAGATACGCAGTATTTT. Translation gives CASSQVQPYTDTQYF.

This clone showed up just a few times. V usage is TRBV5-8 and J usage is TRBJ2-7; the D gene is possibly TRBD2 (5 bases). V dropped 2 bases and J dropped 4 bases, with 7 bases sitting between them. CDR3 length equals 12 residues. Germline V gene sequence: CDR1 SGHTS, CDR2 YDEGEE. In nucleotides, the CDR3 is TGTGCCAGCAGCTTAGCGGAATACGAGCAGTACGTC. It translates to CASSLAEYEQYV.

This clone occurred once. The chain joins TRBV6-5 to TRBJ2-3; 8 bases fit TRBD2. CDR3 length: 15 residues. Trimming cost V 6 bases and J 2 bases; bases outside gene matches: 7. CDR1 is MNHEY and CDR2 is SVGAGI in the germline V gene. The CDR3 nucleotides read TGTGCCAGCAGCCGAGCGGGGGCTAACACAGATACGCAGTATTTT. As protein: CASSRAGANTDTQYF.

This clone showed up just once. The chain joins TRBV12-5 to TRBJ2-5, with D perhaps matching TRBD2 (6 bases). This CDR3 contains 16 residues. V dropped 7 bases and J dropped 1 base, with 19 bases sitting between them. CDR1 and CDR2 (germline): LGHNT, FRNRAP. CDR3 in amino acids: CASVNSNGGIQETQYF. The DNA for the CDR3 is TGTGCTAGTGTCAATTCTAATGGGGGGATCCAAGAGACCCAGTACTTC. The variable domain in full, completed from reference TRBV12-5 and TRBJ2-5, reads DARVTQTPRHKVTEMGQEVTMRCQPILGHNTVFWYRQTMMQGLELLAYFRNRAPLDDSGMPKDRFSAEMPDATLATLKIQPSEPRDSAVYFCASVNSNGGIQETQYFGPGTRLLVL.

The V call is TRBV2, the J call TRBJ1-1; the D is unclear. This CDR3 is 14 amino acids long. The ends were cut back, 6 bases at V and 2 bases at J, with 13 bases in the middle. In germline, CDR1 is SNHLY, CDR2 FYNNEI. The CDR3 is CASSGGRYNTEAFF. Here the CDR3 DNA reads TGTGCCAGCAGCGGAGGGAGATACAACACTGAAGCTTTCTTT. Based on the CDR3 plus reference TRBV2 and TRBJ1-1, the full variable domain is EPEVTQTPSHQVTQMGQEVILRCVPISNHLYFYWYRQILGQKVEFLVSFYNNEISEKSEIFDDQFSVERPDGSNFTLKIRSTKLEDSAMYFCASSGGRYNTEAFFGQGTRLTVV.

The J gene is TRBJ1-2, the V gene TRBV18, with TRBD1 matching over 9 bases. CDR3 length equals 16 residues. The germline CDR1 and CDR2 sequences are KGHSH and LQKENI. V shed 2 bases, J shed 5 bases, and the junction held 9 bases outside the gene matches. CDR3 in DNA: TGTGCCAGCTCACCATCGACAGGGGGAATCACGTATGGCTACACCTTC. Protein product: CASSPSTGGITYGYTF.

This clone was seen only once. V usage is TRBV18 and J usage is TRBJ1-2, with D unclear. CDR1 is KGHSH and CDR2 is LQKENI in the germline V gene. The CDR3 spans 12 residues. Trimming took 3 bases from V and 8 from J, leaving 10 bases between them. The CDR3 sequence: CASSPPGGGYTF. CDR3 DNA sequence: TGTGCCAGCTCACCCCCTGGAGGAGGCTACACCTTC. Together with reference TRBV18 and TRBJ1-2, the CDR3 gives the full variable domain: NAGVMQNPRHLVRRRGQEARLRCSPMKGHSHVYWYRQLPEEGLKFMVYLQKENIIDESGMPKERFSAEFPKEGPSILRIQQVVRGDSAAYFCASSPPGGGYTFGSGTRLTVV.

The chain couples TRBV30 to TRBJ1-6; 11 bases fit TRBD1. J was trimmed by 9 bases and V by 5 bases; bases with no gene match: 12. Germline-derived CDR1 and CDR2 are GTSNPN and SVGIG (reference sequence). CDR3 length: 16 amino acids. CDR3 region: CAWGKTGTGGFSPLHF. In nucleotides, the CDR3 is TGTGCCTGGGGAAAGACCGGGACAGGGGGTTTTTCACCCCTCCACTTT.

CDR3 in DNA: TGTGCCAGTAGCAGGGTAAGGGCTGAAGCTTTCTTT. Its translation: CASSRVRAEAFF. J is TRBJ1-1 and V is TRBV19, with D perhaps TRBD1 (5 bases). Germline loops: CDR1 LNHDA, CDR2 SQIVND (reference sequence). V lost 6 bases and J lost 6, with 11 bases in between. The CDR3 is 12 residues long.

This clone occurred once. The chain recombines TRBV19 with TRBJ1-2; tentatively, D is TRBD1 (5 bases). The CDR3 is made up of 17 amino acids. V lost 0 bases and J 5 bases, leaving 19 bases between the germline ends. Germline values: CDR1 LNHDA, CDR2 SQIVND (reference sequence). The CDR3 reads CASSIDHVRVLWYGYTF. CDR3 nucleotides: TGTGCCAGTAGTATAGATCACGTCAGGGTGTTATGGTATGGCTACACCTTC.

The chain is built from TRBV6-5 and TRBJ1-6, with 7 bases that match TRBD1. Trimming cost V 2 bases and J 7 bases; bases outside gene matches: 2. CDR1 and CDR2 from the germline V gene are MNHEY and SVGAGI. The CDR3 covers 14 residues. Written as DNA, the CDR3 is TGTGCCAGCAGTTACGGCAGGGGGAATTCACCCCTCCACTTT. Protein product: CASSYGRGNSPLHF.

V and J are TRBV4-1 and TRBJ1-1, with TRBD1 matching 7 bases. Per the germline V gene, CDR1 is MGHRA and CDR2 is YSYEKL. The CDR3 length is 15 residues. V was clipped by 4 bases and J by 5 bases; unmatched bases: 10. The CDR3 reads CASSPVEGAMTEAFF. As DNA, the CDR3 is TGCGCCAGCAGCCCTGTGGAGGGGGCGATGACTGAAGCTTTCTTT.

As DNA, the CDR3 is TGTGCCAGCAGTACCCGACTAGCGGGGGGGTACAATGAGCAGTTCTTC. This encodes CASSTRLAGGYNEQFF. The chain carries TRBV2 and TRBJ2-1; 14 bases line up with TRBD2. From germline, CDR1 is SNHLY and CDR2 FYNNEI. V shed 5 bases, J shed 4 bases, and the junction held 4 bases outside the gene matches. This CDR3 spans 16 amino acids.

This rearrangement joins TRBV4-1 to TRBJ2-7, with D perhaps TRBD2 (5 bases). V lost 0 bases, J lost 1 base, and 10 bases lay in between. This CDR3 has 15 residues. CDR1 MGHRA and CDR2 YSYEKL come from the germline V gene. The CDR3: CASSQDGEGSYEQYV. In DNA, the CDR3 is TGCGCCAGCAGCCAAGATGGCGAGGGATCCTACGAGCAGTACGTC.